The 14 T cell receptor beta chains presented below share a single source sample, sequenced in a study of cytomegalovirus exposure and HLA in healthy donors. The PCR had 60 Vbeta and 13 Jbeta primers. Here immunoSEQ multiplex PCR was the method, and the copy in TCRdb shows in-frame clones only, minus some. The sample carries about 75,000 clones, more than 65% recorded once. The material sequenced was PBMCs. The receptors shown here come from a man aged 65-85 years in good health and CMV-seropositive.

The chain uses TRBV6-6 and TRBJ2-1; perhaps TRBD2 as D (5 bases). Trimming left V 5 bases short and J 4 bases short, with 12 bases between. This CDR3 region has 14 residues. Germline lookup yields CDR1 MNHNY and CDR2 SVGAGI (reference sequence). The CDR3 sequence is CASSGRDYYNEQFF. CDR3 in DNA: TGTGCCAGCAGTGGCCGTGACTATTACAATGAGCAGTTCTTC.

The V and J genes are TRBV7-8 and TRBJ1-5, with TRBD1 matching over 8 bases. This CDR3 is 15 amino acids long. Germline loops: CDR1 SGHVS, CDR2 FQNEAQ. The V and J ends lost 6 bases and 6 bases, in that order; junction bases with no gene match: 10. CDR3 amino acids: CASSSNRGASQPQHF. The CDR3 region has the DNA TGTGCCAGCAGTTCGAACAGGGGGGCAAGTCAGCCCCAGCATTTT.

The J gene is TRBJ2-5, the V gene TRBV2, with 7 bases aligning to TRBD1. The germline V gene has CDR1 SNHLY and CDR2 FYNNEI. The CDR3 is 15 residues long. V shed 5 bases and J 3 bases; nucleotides not matched to a gene: 9. The CDR3 sequence: CASSLTPTGKETQYF. CDR3 coding DNA: TGTGCCAGCAGTCTTACGCCGACAGGGAAAGAGACCCAGTACTTC.

The gene calls are TRBV7-2 and TRBJ1-5, with TRBD1 as a possible D gene (5 bases). The germline CDR1 and CDR2 sequences are SGHTA and FQGNSA. The CDR3 sequence is 16 residues long. Trimming pared 2 bases from V and 2 bases from J, leaving 13 bases between. The CDR3 region is CASSLTGTGGNQPQHF. The CDR3 nucleotides read TGTGCCAGCAGCTTAACGGGGACTGGGGGCAATCAGCCCCAGCATTTT.

The CDR3 DNA is TGTGCCAGCAGCTTGGCCGGGACAGGGAGTCTCCGAGCCTACGAGCAGTACTTC. Translation gives CASSLAGTGSLRAYEQYF. V is TRBV5-6 and J is TRBJ2-7, with 9 bases aligning to TRBD1. Per the germline V gene, CDR1 is SGHDT and CDR2 is YYEEEE. The CDR3 consists of 18 residues. J gave up 2 bases and V 0 bases, and 12 bases lay outside the gene matches. The full variable domain, in which reference TRBV5-6 and TRBJ2-7 provide the parts outside the CDR3, is DAGVTQSPTHLIKTRGQQVTLRCSPKSGHDTVSWYQQALGQGPQFIFQYYEEEERQRGNFPDRFSGHQFPNYSSELNVNALLLGDSALYLCASSLAGTGSLRAYEQYFGPGTRLTVT.

The chain links TRBV7-2 to TRBJ1-5, with 11 positions matching TRBD1. The CDR3 is made up of 15 amino acids. Germline V gene lookup returns CDR1 SGHTA and CDR2 FQGNSA. V shed 3 bases and J 7 bases; nucleotides not matched to a gene: 5. The DNA of the CDR3 is TGTGCCAGCAGCTTGAATTGGGACAGGGGGCAGCCCCAGCATTTT. Protein product: CASSLNWDRGQPQHF. Combining the CDR3 with reference TRBV7-2 and TRBJ1-5 gives the whole variable domain GAGVSQSPSNKVTEKGKDVELRCDPISGHTALYWYRQSLGQGLEFLIYFQGNSAPDKSGLPSDRFSAERTGGSVSTLTIQRTQQEDSAVYLCASSLNWDRGQPQHFGDGTRLSIL.

The rearrangement links TRBV19 to TRBJ2-2; 8 bases align to TRBD1. V was clipped by 9 bases and J by 4 bases; unmatched bases: 4. Germline-derived CDR1 and CDR2 are LNHDA and SQIVND (reference sequence). The CDR3 contains 13 residues. The CDR3 region has the DNA TGTGCCAGCCGGACAGGGATCACCGGGGAGCTGTTTTTT. Protein sequence: CASRTGITGELFF.

V and J are TRBV5-1 and TRBJ2-5, with TRBD2 matching 7 bases. V was clipped by 0 bases and J by 5 bases; unmatched bases: 7. Germline V gene data show CDR1 as SGHRS and CDR2 as YFSETQ. The CDR3 spans 15 residues. This CDR3 reads CASSLVAGVEETQYF. CDR3 DNA: TGCGCCAGCAGCTTGGTCGCGGGAGTGGAGGAGACCCAGTACTTC.

J is TRBJ1-1 and V is TRBV6-5; D is undetermined. Per the germline V gene, CDR1 is MNHEY and CDR2 is SVGAGI. CDR3 length: 14 amino acids. Between the trimmed V and J ends, which lost 0 bases and 4 bases, there was a span of 9 bases. The CDR3 reads CASSYSLGVTEAFF. The CDR3 DNA reads as TGTGCCAGCAGTTACTCGTTGGGAGTCACTGAAGCTTTCTTT.

Only one count was recorded for this clone. The chain couples TRBV6-1 to TRBJ2-5; perhaps TRBD1 as D (6 bases). Germline lookup yields CDR1 MNHNS and CDR2 SASEGT. V gave up 10 bases and J gave up 3 bases, with 15 bases separating them. The CDR3 length is 13 residues. CDR3: CATAGQLKETQYF. The DNA of the CDR3 is TGTGCCACCGCCGGACAGCTTAAAGAGACCCAGTACTTC.

The J gene is TRBJ2-5, the V gene TRBV19, with D tentatively TRBD1 (6 bases). The CDR3 consists of 14 residues. With 6 bases removed from V and 5 bases from J, the gap between germline ends came to 16 bases. Germline V lookup: CDR1 LNHDA, CDR2 SQIVND (reference sequence). The CDR3 sequence is CASSQGLLQETQYF. The DNA of the CDR3 is TGTGCCAGTAGCCAGGGGCTCCTCCAGGAGACCCAGTACTTC.

The chain recombines TRBV5-1 with TRBJ2-1; 9 bases align to TRBD1. Germline V CDR1 and CDR2: SGHRS, YFSETQ. The CDR3 runs 14 residues. Losses at the gene ends were 4 bases for V and 8 bases for J; bases not matched to a gene: 7. CDR3 residues: CASSPGQGFDEQFF. CDR3 nucleotide sequence: TGCGCCAGCAGCCCGGGACAGGGTTTCGATGAGCAGTTCTTC. Full variable domain (rest looked up from reference TRBV5-1 and TRBJ2-1): KAGVTQTPRYLIKTRGQQVTLSCSPISGHRSVSWYQQTPGQGLQFLFEYFSETQRNKGNFPGRFSGRQFSNSRSEMNVSTLELGDSALYLCASSPGQGFDEQFFGPGTRLTVL.

This clone occurred once. The rearrangement links TRBV10-1 to TRBJ1-2, with 7 nucleotides matching TRBD1. The CDR3 totals 15 residues. Germline values: CDR1 WNHNN, CDR2 SYGVQD (reference sequence). With V trimmed by 0 bases and J by 4 bases, 5 bases remained unmatched. The CDR3 nucleotides read TGCGCCAGCAGTGAGTCGGGACAGTCCTTCTATGGCTACACCTTC. Translated, it gives CASSESGQSFYGYTF.

Regarding this clone: Other DNA variants within this sample encode the same CDR3. This chain uses TRBV4-1 with TRBJ2-1; 7 bases fit TRBD2. J was trimmed by 0 bases and V by 3 bases; bases with no gene match: 8. The length of the CDR3 is 17 residues. The germline gives CDR1 MGHRA, CDR2 YSYEKL. CDR3 sequence reads: CASSQDPGGSSYNEQFF. The CDR3 coding sequence is TGCGCCAGCAGCCAGGATCCCGGGGGGAGCTCCTACAATGAGCAGTTCTTC.